Presented here are 7 T cell receptor beta chains from one specimen sequenced in a study of blood T cell repertoires in COVID-19. Only in-frame clones appear in the TCRdb table, and some are missing; sequencing was by immunoSEQ multiplex PCR. The data hold roughly 310,000 clones, with 89% observed a single time. Sequencing was done on a sample of PBMCs or T cells enriched from blood (not recorded which). The origin of the receptors is a woman aged 40 to 50 who had recovered from COVID-19.

The V gene is TRBV18, the J gene TRBJ1-1; 8 bases fit TRBD1. J was trimmed by 4 bases and V by 2 bases; bases with no gene match: 9. This CDR3 is 16 amino acids long. The germline V gene has CDR1 KGHSH and CDR2 LQKENI. Here the CDR3 DNA reads TGTGCCAGCTCACCAGGCGACAGGGGCCCGTTCACTGAAGCTTTCTTT. It specifies CASSPGDRGPFTEAFF.

V is TRBV28 and J is TRBJ2-7, with 9 bases identical to TRBD1. The CDR3 has 14 residues. The V gene's germline CDR1 is MDHEN and CDR2 SYDVKM. The trim removed 6 bases at V and 1 base at J, leaving 4 bases unmatched. The CDR3 loop reads CASRTGTGSYEQYF. CDR3 bases: TGTGCCAGCAGAACCGGGACAGGGTCCTACGAGCAGTACTTC.

This clone was recorded only once. The rearrangement joins TRBV7-9 to TRBJ2-5; 10 bases are shared with TRBD2. The CDR3 contains 14 residues. With V trimmed by 5 bases and J by 4 bases, 4 bases remained unmatched. Per germline, CDR1 SEHNR and CDR2 FQNEAQ (reference sequence). CDR3: CASSLGTSAETQYF. The CDR3, as DNA: TGTGCCAGCAGCCTCGGGACTAGCGCAGAGACCCAGTACTTC.

This clone was seen a single time. The rearrangement links TRBV21-1 to TRBJ2-5; the D call of TRBD2 is as the table states it, not checked on the DNA. TRBV21-1 is tagged as a pseudogene. The CDR3 consists of 13 residues. The CDR3 DNA sequence: TGTGCCAGCAGGATAGAGTACCAAGAGACCCAGTACTTC. Its protein product is CASRIEYQETQYF.

This chain uses TRBV30 with TRBJ2-2; TRBD2 aligns across 15 bases. With 0 bases clipped from V and 9 bases from J, the junction kept 2 bases outside the gene matches. This CDR3 contains 15 residues. Germline V CDR1 and CDR2: GTSNPN, SVGIG (reference sequence). The CDR3 protein is CAWSVGTSGRWELFF. CDR3 coding DNA: TGTGCCTGGAGTGTAGGGACTAGCGGGAGGTGGGAGCTGTTTTTT. The full variable domain, completed using reference TRBV30 and TRBJ2-2, is SQTIHQWPATLVQPVGSPLSLECTVEGTSNPNLYWYRQAAGRGLQLLFYSVGIGQISSEVPQNLSASRPQDRQFILSSKKLLLSDSGFYLCAWSVGTSGRWELFFGEGSRLTVL.

The chain is built from TRBV7-2 and TRBJ2-7, with no clear D. CDR1 and CDR2 from the germline V gene are SGHTA and FQGNSA. The CDR3 contains 14 residues. V lost 2 bases to trimming and J lost 0 bases, with 8 bases between them. CDR3 sequence (DNA): TGTGCCAGCAGCTTATATTCGAGCTCCTACGAGCAGTACTTC. This gives the protein CASSLYSSSYEQYF.

The CDR3: CASSRPSGVNTGELFF. For the CDR3, the DNA is TGTGCCAGCAGTCGCCCTAGCGGGGTGAACACCGGGGAGCTGTTTTTT. The V and J genes are TRBV6-6 and TRBJ2-2; 9 positions agree with TRBD2. The CDR3 spans 16 residues. Germline CDR1 reads MNHNY; CDR2 reads SVGAGI (reference sequence). After removal of 5 bases from V and 1 base from J, the junction contained 5 bases not matched to a gene.